The next 2 T cell receptor beta chains were all read from a single sample in a study of control samples from healthy donors and cancer patients. TCRdb's table, derived via immunoSEQ multiplex PCR, lists solely in-frame clones and lacks some. This table holds around 180,000 clones, almost 90% found once. Sequenced sample: blood. The source of these receptors is a woman aged 25 to 39 in good health.

The chain carries TRBV28 and TRBJ1-2; TRBD1 might be the D (5 bases). This CDR3 contains 15 residues. Trimming pared 3 bases from V and 6 bases from J, leaving 17 bases between. Per the germline V gene, CDR1 is MDHEN and CDR2 is SYDVKM. CDR3 protein: CASSFSQVPGNGYTF. The CDR3 DNA reads TGTGCCAGCAGTTTCTCGCAGGTCCCAGGGAATGGCTACACCTTC.

This clone appeared a single time. This rearrangement joins TRBV14 to TRBJ2-5; 8 bases match TRBD1. V trimming: 8 bases; J trimming: 5 bases; junction bases outside the gene matches: 7. Per germline, CDR1 SGHDN and CDR2 FVKESK. The CDR3 runs 13 residues. The CDR3 DNA is TGTGCCAGCCAACAGGGGGTGAGGGAGACCCAGTACTTC. As protein: CASQQGVRETQYF. Complete variable domain (other parts from reference TRBV14 and TRBJ2-5): EAGVTQFPSHSVIEKGQTVTLRCDPISGHDNLYWYRRVMGKEIKFLLHFVKESKQDESGMPNNRFLAERTGGTYSTLKVQPAELEDSGVYFCASQQGVRETQYFGPGTRLLVL.